These 9 T cell receptor beta chains were all obtained from the same sample, sequenced in a study of cytomegalovirus exposure and HLA in healthy donors. Vbeta (60) and Jbeta (13) primers were used in the PCR. Clones were read by immunoSEQ multiplex PCR, and TCRdb kept only the in-frame ones, dropping some. The data show around 200,000 clones, roughly 88% seen once. Material: PBMCs. All receptors come from a girl aged 2 to 10 in good health and CMV-seropositive.

The chain recombines TRBV20-1 with TRBJ2-3; D is ambiguous. The V gene's germline CDR1 is DFQATT and CDR2 SNEGSKA (reference sequence). CDR3 length: 11 residues. V lost 0 bases, J lost 7 bases, and 5 bases lay in between. Here the CDR3 reads CSARDPNTQYF. In nucleotides, the CDR3 is TGCAGTGCTAGAGACCCTAATACGCAGTATTTT.

This rearrangement joins TRBV7-3 to TRBJ2-2; possible D gene TRBD1, 6 bases. Germline V gene sequence: CDR1 SGHTA, CDR2 FQGTGA. Trimming stripped 3 bases from V and 5 bases from J, with 13 bases between. CDR3 length: 15 amino acids. The CDR3 nucleotides are TGTGCCAGCAGCTTCGAATCAGGGGCGACCGGGGAGCTGTTTTTT. Translating it yields CASSFESGATGELFF.

In nucleotides, the CDR3 is TGTGCCAGCAGCTCCTACTGGATACTAGCGGGAGACACAGATACGCAGTATTTT. Amino acid sequence: CASSSYWILAGDTDTQYF. The chain combines TRBV11-3 with TRBJ2-3; 11 nucleotides align to TRBD2. CDR3 length equals 18 residues. The V gene's germline CDR1 is SGHNT and CDR2 YENEEA. V lost 4 bases to trimming and J lost 2 bases; unmatched junction nucleotides: 11.

The V call is TRBV9, the J call TRBJ2-1; 13 positions agree with TRBD2. The J segment lost 5 bases and the V segment lost 2 bases, leaving 7 bases of the junction unmatched. The CDR3 consists of 17 residues. Germline V CDR1 and CDR2: SGDLS, YYNGEE. CDR3 coding DNA: TGTGCCAGCAGCGTTGGGACTAGCGGGATCAGCCACAATGAGCAGTTCTTC. This encodes CASSVGTSGISHNEQFF. The complete variable domain, with remaining parts taken from reference TRBV9 and TRBJ2-1, reads DSGVTQTPKHLITATGQRVTLRCSPRSGDLSVYWYQQSLDQGLQFLIQYYNGEERAKGNILERFSAQQFPDLHSELNLSSLELGDSALYFCASSVGTSGISHNEQFFGPGTRLTVL.

This chain uses TRBV6-1 with TRBJ2-2; the match to TRBD2 covers 9 bases. The junction had 5 bases not matched to a gene; V was cut back by 6 bases and J by 6 bases. The CDR3 covers 14 residues. Germline loops: CDR1 MNHNS, CDR2 SASEGT. CDR3 DNA: TGTGCCAGCAGCTATAGCGGGGGAGCCGGGGAGCTGTTTTTT. Residues: CASSYSGGAGELFF.

The J gene is TRBJ1-4, the V gene TRBV27; D not certain. Looked up from germline, CDR1 is MNHEY and CDR2 is SMNVEV (reference sequence). The CDR3 length is 15 residues. V was cut by 3 bases and J by 0 bases, with 8 bases left in between. In DNA form, the CDR3 reads TGTGCCAGCAGTTTGGGCTCGTCAACTAATGAAAAACTGTTTTTT. As protein: CASSLGSSTNEKLFF.

The genes are TRBV5-1 and TRBJ1-2; D possibly corresponds to TRBD1 (6 bases). The germline V gene encodes CDR1 SGHRS and CDR2 YFSETQ. The CDR3 length is 14 residues. V lost 3 bases, J lost 4 bases, and 13 bases lay in between. In DNA, the CDR3 is TGCGCCAGCAGCTCCGACACAGGGTTCTATGGCTACACCTTC. It encodes CASSSDTGFYGYTF.

The chain combines TRBV29-1 with TRBJ1-5; D might be TRBD1 (5 bases). This CDR3 region has 12 residues. Germline assignment: CDR1 SQVTM and CDR2 ANQGSEA. The CDR3 reads CTFVAGDQPQHF. CDR3 coding DNA: TGCACCTTTGTGGCGGGGGATCAGCCCCAGCATTTT.

The chain uses TRBV5-1 and TRBJ2-1; 10 bases agree with TRBD2. From germline, CDR1 is SGHRS and CDR2 YFSETQ. V trimming: 4 bases; J trimming: 8 bases; junction bases outside the gene matches: 9. The CDR3 spans 15 residues. CDR3 nucleotides: TGCGCCAGCAGCCATGGGCTAGCGGGAGAGGATGAGCAGTTCTTC. This encodes CASSHGLAGEDEQFF.